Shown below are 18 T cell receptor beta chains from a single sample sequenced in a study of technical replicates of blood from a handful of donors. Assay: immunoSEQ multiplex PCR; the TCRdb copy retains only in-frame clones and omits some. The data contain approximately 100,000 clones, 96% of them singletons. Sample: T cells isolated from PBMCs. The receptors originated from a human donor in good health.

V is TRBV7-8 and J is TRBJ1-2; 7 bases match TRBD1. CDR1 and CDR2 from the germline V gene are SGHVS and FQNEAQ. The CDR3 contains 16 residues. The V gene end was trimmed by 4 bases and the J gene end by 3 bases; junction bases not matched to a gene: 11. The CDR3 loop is CASSSRPGQRDYGYTF. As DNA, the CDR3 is TGTGCCAGCAGCTCCCGACCGGGACAGCGGGACTATGGCTACACCTTC.

The CDR3 reads CASSILTGNTEAFF. CDR3 in DNA: TGTGCCAGTAGTATCCTCACAGGGAACACTGAAGCTTTCTTT. The chain is built from TRBV19 and TRBJ1-1, with D maybe TRBD1 (5 bases). Deletions cut 3 bases from V and 1 base from J, with 9 bases between. This CDR3 contains 14 residues. CDR1 LNHDA and CDR2 SQIVND come from the germline V gene (reference sequence). The complete variable domain, with remaining parts taken from reference TRBV19 and TRBJ1-1, reads DGGITQSPKYLFRKEGQNVTLSCEQNLNHDAMYWYRQDPGQGLRLIYYSQIVNDFQKGDIAEGYSVSREKKESFPLTVTSAQKNPTAFYLCASSILTGNTEAFFGQGTRLTVV.

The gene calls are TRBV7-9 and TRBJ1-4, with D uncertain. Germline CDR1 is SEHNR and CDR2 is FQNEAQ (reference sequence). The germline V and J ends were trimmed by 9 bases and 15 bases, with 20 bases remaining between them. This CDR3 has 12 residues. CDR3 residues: CASNEEDRVVFF. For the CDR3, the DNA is TGTGCCAGTAATGAGGAAGATCGAGTGGTGTTTTTT.

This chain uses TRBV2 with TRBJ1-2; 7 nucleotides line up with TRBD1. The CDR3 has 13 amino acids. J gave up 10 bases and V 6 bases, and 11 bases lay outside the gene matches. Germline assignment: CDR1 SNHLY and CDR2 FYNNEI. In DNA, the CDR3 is TGTGCCAGCAGGGAGCGGACAGGATATTCCTACACCTTC. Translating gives CASRERTGYSYTF. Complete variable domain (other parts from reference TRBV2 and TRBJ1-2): EPEVTQTPSHQVTQMGQEVILRCVPISNHLYFYWYRQILGQKVEFLVSFYNNEISEKSEIFDDQFSVERPDGSNFTLKIRSTKLEDSAMYFCASRERTGYSYTFGSGTRLTVV.

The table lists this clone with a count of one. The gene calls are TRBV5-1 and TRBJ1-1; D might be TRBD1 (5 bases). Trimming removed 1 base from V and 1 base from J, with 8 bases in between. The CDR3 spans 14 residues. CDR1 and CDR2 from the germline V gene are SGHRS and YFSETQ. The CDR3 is CASSLRQQNTEAFF. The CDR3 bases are TGCGCCAGCAGCTTGAGACAGCAGAACACTGAAGCTTTCTTT.

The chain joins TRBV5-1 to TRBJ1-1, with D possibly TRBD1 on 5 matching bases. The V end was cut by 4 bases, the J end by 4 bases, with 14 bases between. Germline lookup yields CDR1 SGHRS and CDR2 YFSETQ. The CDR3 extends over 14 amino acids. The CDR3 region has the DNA TGCGCCAGCAGCGGAGGGGACGGAGTCACTGAAGCTTTCTTT. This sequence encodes CASSGGDGVTEAFF.

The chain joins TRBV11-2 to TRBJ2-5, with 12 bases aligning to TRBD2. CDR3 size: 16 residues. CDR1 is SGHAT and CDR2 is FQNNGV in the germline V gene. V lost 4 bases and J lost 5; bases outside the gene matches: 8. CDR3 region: CASSWLAGGLGETQYF. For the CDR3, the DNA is TGTGCCAGCAGCTGGCTAGCGGGAGGGCTTGGGGAGACCCAGTACTTC.

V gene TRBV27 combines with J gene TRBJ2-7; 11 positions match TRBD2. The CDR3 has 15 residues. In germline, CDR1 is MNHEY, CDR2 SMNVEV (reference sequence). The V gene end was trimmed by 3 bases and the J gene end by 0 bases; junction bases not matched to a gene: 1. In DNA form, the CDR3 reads TGTGCCAGCAGTTTCACTAGCGGGAGCTCCTACGAGCAGTACTTC. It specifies CASSFTSGSSYEQYF.

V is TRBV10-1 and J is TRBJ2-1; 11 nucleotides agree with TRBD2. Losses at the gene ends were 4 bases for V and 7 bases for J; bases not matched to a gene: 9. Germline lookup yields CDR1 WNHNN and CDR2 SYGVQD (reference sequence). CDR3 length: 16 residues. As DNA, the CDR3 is TGCGCCAGCAGTGGACCGGGACTAGCGGCCGTAAATGAGCAGTTCTTC. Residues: CASSGPGLAAVNEQFF.

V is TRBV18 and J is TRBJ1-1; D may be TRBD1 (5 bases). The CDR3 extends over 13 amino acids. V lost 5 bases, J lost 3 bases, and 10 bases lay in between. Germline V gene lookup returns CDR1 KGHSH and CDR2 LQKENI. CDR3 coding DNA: TGTGCCAGCTCAGTCACCAGGGACACTGAAGCTTTCTTT. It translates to CASSVTRDTEAFF. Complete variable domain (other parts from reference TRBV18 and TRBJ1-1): NAGVMQNPRHLVRRRGQEARLRCSPMKGHSHVYWYRQLPEEGLKFMVYLQKENIIDESGMPKERFSAEFPKEGPSILRIQQVVRGDSAAYFCASSVTRDTEAFFGQGTRLTVV.

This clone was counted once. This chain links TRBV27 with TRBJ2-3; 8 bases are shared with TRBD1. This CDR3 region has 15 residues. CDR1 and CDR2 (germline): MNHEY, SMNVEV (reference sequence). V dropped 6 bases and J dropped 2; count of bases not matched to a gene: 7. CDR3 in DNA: TGTGCCAGCAGCTACAGGGGGAAGGCCACAGATACGCAGTATTTT. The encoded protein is CASSYRGKATDTQYF.

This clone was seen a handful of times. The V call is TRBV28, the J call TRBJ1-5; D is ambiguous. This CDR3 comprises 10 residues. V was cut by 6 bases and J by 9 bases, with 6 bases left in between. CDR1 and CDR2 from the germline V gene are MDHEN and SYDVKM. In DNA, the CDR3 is TGTGCCAGCAGCTACTCGCCCCAGCATTTT. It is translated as CASSYSPQHF.

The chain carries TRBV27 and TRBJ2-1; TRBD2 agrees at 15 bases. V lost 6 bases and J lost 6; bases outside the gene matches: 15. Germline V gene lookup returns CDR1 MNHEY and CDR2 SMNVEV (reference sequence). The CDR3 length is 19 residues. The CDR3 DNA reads TGTGCCAGCAGGCCAATTGGACTAGCGGGAGGGTTCGAGGGCAATGAGCAGTTCTTC. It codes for CASRPIGLAGGFEGNEQFF.

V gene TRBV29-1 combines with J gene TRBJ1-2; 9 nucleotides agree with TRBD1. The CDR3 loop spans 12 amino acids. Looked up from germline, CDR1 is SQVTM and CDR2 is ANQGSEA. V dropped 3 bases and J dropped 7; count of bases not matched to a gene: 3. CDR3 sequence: CSVEGQGSGYTF. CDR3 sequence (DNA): TGCAGCGTTGAGGGACAGGGATCTGGCTACACCTTC.

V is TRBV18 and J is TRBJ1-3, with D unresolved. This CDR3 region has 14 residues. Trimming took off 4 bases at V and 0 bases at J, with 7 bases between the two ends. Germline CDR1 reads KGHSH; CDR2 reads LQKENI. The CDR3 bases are TGTGCCAGCTCACTCGGGATCTCTGGAAACACCATATATTTT. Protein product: CASSLGISGNTIYF.

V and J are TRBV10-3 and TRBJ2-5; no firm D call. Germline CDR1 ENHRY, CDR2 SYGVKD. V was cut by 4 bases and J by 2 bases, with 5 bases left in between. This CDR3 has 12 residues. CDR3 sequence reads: CAISALQETQYF. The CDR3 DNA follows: TGTGCCATCAGTGCCCTACAAGAGACCCAGTACTTC.

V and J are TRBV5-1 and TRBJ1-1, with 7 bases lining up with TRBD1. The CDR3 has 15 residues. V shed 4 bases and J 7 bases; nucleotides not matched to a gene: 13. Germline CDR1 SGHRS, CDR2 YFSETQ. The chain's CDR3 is CASSRYGGTAGEAFF. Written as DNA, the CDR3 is TGCGCCAGCAGCAGGTATGGAGGGACAGCTGGTGAAGCTTTCTTT. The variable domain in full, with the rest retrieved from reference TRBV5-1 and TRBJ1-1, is KAGVTQTPRYLIKTRGQQVTLSCSPISGHRSVSWYQQTPGQGLQFLFEYFSETQRNKGNFPGRFSGRQFSNSRSEMNVSTLELGDSALYLCASSRYGGTAGEAFFGQGTRLTVV.

The CDR3 nucleotides are TGTGCCAGCAGTGAACCCGGGAGGGGACTAGCGGGAAATACGCAGTATTTT. Its protein is CASSEPGRGLAGNTQYF. J is TRBJ2-3 and V is TRBV2; the match to TRBD2 covers 13 bases. The germline V gene encodes CDR1 SNHLY and CDR2 FYNNEI. J gave up 7 bases and V 2 bases, and 9 bases lay outside the gene matches. The CDR3 consists of 17 residues.